The clone carrying this TCR beta chain was seen only a few times. The antigen remains unidentified. The data were taken from a study of blood T cells in healthy people across ages. Germline CDR1 MGHDK, CDR2 SYGVNS. The CDR3 runs 13 residues. Trimming cost V 2 bases and J 4 bases, with 8 bases left between them. The study's findings and limits: The study found TCR beta diversity correlated strongly with naive T cell percentage.

Primers used in a second PCR of roughly 7 to 12 cycles were a sample-barcoded 5' primer and a J-beta primer mix. No fewer than 2.5 million CDR3-containing paired-end reads came from each sample. TCRdb reanalysed the 5' RACE reads using MiXCR and keeps one entry per CDR3 protein. The top ten hold more than 6% of the sample, which has 1,500,000 or so distinct CDR3 sequences, 55% to 75% seen once. Sample: blood. The origin of this receptor is a man aged 18 to 30 in good health. V is TRBV25-1 and J is TRBJ1-2; unclear D gene. CDR3 nucleotides: TGTGCCAGCAGTGAACAGGCCACCTATGGCTACACCTTC. Translation gives CASSEQATYGYTF.